This T cell receptor beta chain was recovered during a study of blood T cell repertoires in COVID-19. On the study more broadly: PBMCs, B-cell-depleted T cells, or T cells were the source of the cDNA or gDNA that made up the material.

Sequencing used immunoSEQ multiplex PCR; TCRdb keeps in-frame clones, though not all of them. The sample lists fewer than 300,000 clones; over 75% were seen once. This clone has just one count. Deletions cut 1 base from V and 5 bases from J, with 3 bases between. The germline V gene has CDR1 MNHEY and CDR2 SVGEGT. This CDR3 comprises 12 residues. The chain uses TRBV6-2 or TRBV6-3 and TRBJ1-5; D unresolved. Sequenced material: peripheral blood. The source is a man aged 50 or older with active or convalescent COVID-19. The CDR3 is CASSYLDQPQHF. The CDR3 bases are TGTGCCAGCAGTTACTTAGATCAGCCCCAGCATTTT.